This T cell receptor (beta chain) was sequenced in a study of Graves' ophthalmopathy and Graves' hyperthyroidism. Study-level points and caveats: Most thyroid clonotypes expanded beyond 0.001 frequency were also found in blood. Separation of ophthalmopathy from stable hyperthyroidism was achieved by a 13-signature model, at roughly 90% sensitivity and approximately 84% specificity.

Using RNA transcripts, the TCR beta CDR3 regions were amplified. Investigators did first-round RT-PCR with HTBI primers, then second-round multiplex PCR. From the multiplex PCR reads, TCRdb called clonotypes with MiXCR, one entry per CDR3 protein. Here the sample spans 230,000 or so distinct CDR3 sequences, around 50% being singletons. Additional autoimmune diseases, uncontrolled infections, pregnancy or lactation disqualified patients. CDR3 length equals 15 residues. The V and J ends lost 2 bases and 9 bases respectively, with 15 bases between them. Per the germline V gene, CDR1 is SGDLS and CDR2 is YYNGEE. Many counts were recorded for this clonotype. Its antigen is not identified.

This receptor was taken from an adult man with Graves' ophthalmopathy. This chain uses TRBV9 with TRBJ1-6; D gene ambiguous. Sequencing was performed on peripheral blood. The CDR3 protein is CASSVMGLGGSPLHF. CDR3 DNA: TGTGCCAGCAGCGTGATGGGCCTTGGTGGTTCACCCCTCCACTTT.